The clone carrying this T cell receptor beta chain was counted only a few times. The germline gives CDR1 KGHDR, CDR2 SFDVKD. The CDR3 is 13 amino acids. V was shortened by 3 bases and J by 6 bases, with 9 bases between the two germline ends. The record originates from a study of T-cell memory formation after mild COVID-19. TCRdb re-called the 5' RACE reads with MiXCR, one entry per CDR3 protein. The data hold hundreds of thousands of distinct CDR3 sequences, with about 18% observed a single time. Input material: PBMCs or a T cell subset sorted from them (not recorded which). The sequence was collected from an adult woman who had mild COVID-19 (a few samples of this study predate the infection). Cell type and time point are not known. The V and J genes are TRBV24-1 and TRBJ2-3; D remains unclear. In DNA, the CDR3 is TGTGCCACCAGTGATCAAAACGGGGATACGCAGTATTTT. It translates to CATSDQNGDTQYF.